The 9 T cell receptor beta chains presented below share a single source sample, sequenced in a study of blood T cell repertoires in COVID-19. Using immunoSEQ multiplex PCR, the repertoire was profiled, and TCRdb retains in-frame clones only, with some absent. In the table there are fewer than 150,000 clones, approximately 84% of which are singletons. The sequenced sample was peripheral blood. The receptor set was obtained from a woman in her 50s who had recovered from COVID-19.

The gene calls are TRBV28 and TRBJ2-3, with TRBD2 matching over 9 bases. This CDR3 is 14 amino acids long. V dropped 8 bases and J dropped 4; count of bases not matched to a gene: 7. Germline V lookup: CDR1 MDHEN, CDR2 SYDVKM. The CDR3 bases are TGTGCCAGCGCGTTAGCGGGAGTCCCAGATACGCAGTATTTT. As protein: CASALAGVPDTQYF.

The chain combines TRBV5-4 with TRBJ2-2, with D possibly being TRBD2 (7 bases). Germline-derived CDR1 and CDR2 are SGHNT and YYREEE (reference sequence). With 4 bases removed from V and 6 bases from J, the gap between germline ends came to 19 bases. CDR3 length equals 16 residues. The CDR3 spells CASSPPRGAGAGELFF. The CDR3 DNA reads as TGTGCCAGCAGCCCCCCGAGGGGGGCGGGGGCCGGGGAGCTGTTTTTT.

The CDR3 here is CASSFLTDTEAFF. The CDR3 bases are TGTGCCAGTAGTTTCCTGACAGACACTGAAGCTTTCTTT. The chain uses TRBV19 and TRBJ1-1; D possibly corresponds to TRBD1 (5 bases). Trimming removed 5 bases at V and 3 bases at J, with 10 bases between. CDR1 is LNHDA, CDR2 SQIVND, per germline (reference sequence). This CDR3 has 13 amino acids.

As to this clone: The germline gene is not matched at one end of the junction; a read error may be the cause. The chain is built from TRBV19 and TRBJ1-2, with unresolved D. The germline gives CDR1 LNHDA, CDR2 SQIVND (reference sequence). The CDR3 consists of 12 residues. The CDR3 loop is CASSIDPTWAAF. For the CDR3, the DNA is TGTGCCAGTAGTATAGATCCCACATGGGCCGCATTC.

In this sample, this clone turned up once. J is TRBJ2-1 and V is TRBV9, with TRBD2 matching 16 bases. V lost 2 bases, J lost 9 bases, and 5 bases stayed unmatched. Germline CDR1 reads SGDLS; CDR2 reads YYNGEE. CDR3 size: 16 residues. CDR3 DNA sequence: TGTGCCAGCAGCGTGGGACTAGCGGGAGGGGAGGTTGAGCAGTTCTTC. Translation gives CASSVGLAGGEVEQFF.

V gene TRBV7-8 combines with J gene TRBJ1-4, with unresolved D. The CDR3 spans 16 residues. In germline, CDR1 is SGHVS, CDR2 FQNEAQ. Trimming took 0 bases from V and 6 from J, leaving 14 bases between them. DNA of the CDR3: TGTGCCAGCAGCTTAGCGTTGGTACGAACGGATGAAAAACTGTTTTTT. This translates into CASSLALVRTDEKLFF.

The CDR3 sequence: CASSLGQGGDTQYF. As DNA, the CDR3 is TGTGCCAGCAGCCTGGGACAGGGGGGGGATACGCAGTATTTT. The gene calls are TRBV7-9 and TRBJ2-3; 11 nucleotides line up with TRBD1. V shed 5 bases, J shed 6 bases, and the junction held 4 bases outside the gene matches. This CDR3 region has 14 residues. CDR1 SEHNR and CDR2 FQNEAQ come from the germline V gene (reference sequence). Full variable domain (outside the CDR3, taken from reference TRBV7-9 and TRBJ2-3): DTGVSQNPRHKITKRGQNVTFRCDPISEHNRLYWYRQTLGQGPEFLTYFQNEAQLEKSRLLSDRFSAERPKGSFSTLEIQRTEQGDSAMYLCASSLGQGGDTQYFGPGTRLTVL.

The chain uses TRBV11-3 and TRBJ1-5, with D possibly matching TRBD1 (6 bases). The CDR3 length is 12 residues. The germline CDR1 and CDR2 sequences are SGHNT and YENEEA. Trimming took off 4 bases at V and 6 bases at J, with 7 bases between the two ends. CDR3: CASSSRGQPQHF. In DNA, the CDR3 is TGTGCCAGCAGCTCCAGGGGTCAGCCCCAGCATTTT.

The CDR3 protein is CASSSPPSGINEQFF. The CDR3 DNA is TGTGCCAGCAGCTCCCCCCCTAGCGGGATCAATGAGCAGTTCTTC. The chain carries TRBV5-6 and TRBJ2-1; TRBD2 aligns across 9 bases. Trimming took 3 bases from V and 6 from J; bases not matched to a gene: 7. In germline, CDR1 is SGHDT, CDR2 YYEEEE. This CDR3 comprises 15 residues.